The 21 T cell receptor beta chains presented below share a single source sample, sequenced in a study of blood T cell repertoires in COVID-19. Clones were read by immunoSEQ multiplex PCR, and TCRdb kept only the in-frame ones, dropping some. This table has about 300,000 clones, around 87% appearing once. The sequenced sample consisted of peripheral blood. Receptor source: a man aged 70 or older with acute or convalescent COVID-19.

In nucleotides, the CDR3 is TGTGCCAGCAGCTTACCCTTTACAGGCCGCCCCTACGAGCAGTACTTC. Protein: CASSLPFTGRPYEQYF. The chain combines TRBV7-2 with TRBJ2-7; weak D call: TRBD1 (5 bases). V was clipped by 2 bases and J by 2 bases, with 16 bases between them. The germline V gene encodes CDR1 SGHTA and CDR2 FQGNSA. There are 16 residues in the CDR3.

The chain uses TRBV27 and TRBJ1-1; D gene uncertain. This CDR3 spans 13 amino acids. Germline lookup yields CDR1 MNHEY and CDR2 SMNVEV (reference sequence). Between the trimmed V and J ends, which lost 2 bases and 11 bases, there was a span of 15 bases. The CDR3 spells CASSLTGSGEAFF. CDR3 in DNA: TGTGCCAGCAGTTTAACGGGGAGCGGTGAGGCTTTCTTT.

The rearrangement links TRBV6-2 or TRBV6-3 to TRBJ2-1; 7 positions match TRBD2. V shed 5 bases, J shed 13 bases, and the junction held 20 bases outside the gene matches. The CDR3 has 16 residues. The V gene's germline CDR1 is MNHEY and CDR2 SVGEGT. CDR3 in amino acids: CASSRIGEGIPVAQFF. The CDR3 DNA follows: TGTGCCAGCAGTCGCATCGGGGAGGGGATCCCCGTCGCCCAGTTCTTC.

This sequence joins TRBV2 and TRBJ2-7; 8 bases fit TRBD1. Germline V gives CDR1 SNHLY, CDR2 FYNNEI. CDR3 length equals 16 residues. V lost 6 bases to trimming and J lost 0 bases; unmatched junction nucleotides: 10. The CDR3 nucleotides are TGTGCCAGCAGCCTAATTCGGACAGGGACCTCCTACGAGCAGTACTTC. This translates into CASSLIRTGTSYEQYF.

Here the CDR3 DNA reads TGTGCCAGCAGCTTAAGAAAGGGCGGGGAAAAACTGTTTTTT. The encoded protein is CASSLRKGGEKLFF. This rearrangement joins TRBV7-2 to TRBJ1-4; D is uncertain. Germline V CDR1 and CDR2: SGHTA, FQGNSA. The V gene lost 2 bases and the J gene lost 8 bases, with 12 bases spanning the gap. The length of the CDR3 is 14 residues.

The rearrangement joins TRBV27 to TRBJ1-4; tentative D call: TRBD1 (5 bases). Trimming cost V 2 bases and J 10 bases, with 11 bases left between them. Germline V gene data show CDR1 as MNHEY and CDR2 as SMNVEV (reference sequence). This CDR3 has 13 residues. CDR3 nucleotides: TGTGCCAGCAGTTTACGGTATGGGGCAAAACTGTTTTTT. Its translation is CASSLRYGAKLFF.

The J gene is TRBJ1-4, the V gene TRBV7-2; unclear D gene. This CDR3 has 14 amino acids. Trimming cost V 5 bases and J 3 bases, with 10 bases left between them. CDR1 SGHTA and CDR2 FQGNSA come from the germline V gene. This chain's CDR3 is CASSQGGANEKLFF. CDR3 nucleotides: TGTGCCAGCAGCCAAGGCGGTGCTAATGAAAAACTGTTTTTT.

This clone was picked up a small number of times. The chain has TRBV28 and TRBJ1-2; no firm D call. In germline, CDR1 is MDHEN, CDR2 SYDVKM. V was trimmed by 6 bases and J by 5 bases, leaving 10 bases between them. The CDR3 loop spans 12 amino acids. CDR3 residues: CASSLSQYGYTF. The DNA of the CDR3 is TGTGCCAGCAGCCTAAGTCAATATGGCTACACCTTC.

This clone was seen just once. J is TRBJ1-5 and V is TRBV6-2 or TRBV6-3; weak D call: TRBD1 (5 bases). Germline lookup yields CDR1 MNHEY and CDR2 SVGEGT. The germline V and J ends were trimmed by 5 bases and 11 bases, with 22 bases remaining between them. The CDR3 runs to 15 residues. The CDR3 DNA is TGTGCCAGCAGTAACGGCGGGGCCACCCAATTGACCCAGCATTTT. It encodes CASSNGGATQLTQHF.

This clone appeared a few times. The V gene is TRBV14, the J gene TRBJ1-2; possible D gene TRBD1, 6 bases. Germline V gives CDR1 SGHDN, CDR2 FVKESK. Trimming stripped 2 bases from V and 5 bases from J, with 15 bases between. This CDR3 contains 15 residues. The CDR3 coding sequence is TGTGCCAGCAGCCAACTTACAGGGTGGTCTTATGGCTACACCTTC. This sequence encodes CASSQLTGWSYGYTF.

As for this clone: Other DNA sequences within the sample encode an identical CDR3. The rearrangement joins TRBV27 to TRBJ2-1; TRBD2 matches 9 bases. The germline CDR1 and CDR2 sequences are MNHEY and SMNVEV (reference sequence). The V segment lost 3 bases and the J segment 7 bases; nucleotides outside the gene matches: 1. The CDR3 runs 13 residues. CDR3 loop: CASSLAGGNEQFF. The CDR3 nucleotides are TGTGCCAGCAGTTTGGCGGGAGGGAATGAGCAGTTCTTC.

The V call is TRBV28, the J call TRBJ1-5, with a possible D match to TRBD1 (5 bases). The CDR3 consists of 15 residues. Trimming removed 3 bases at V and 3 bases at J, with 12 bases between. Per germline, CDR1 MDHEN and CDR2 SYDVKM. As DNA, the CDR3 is TGTGCCAGCAGTTTTCTTGGAGGGGACAATCAGCCCCAGCATTTT. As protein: CASSFLGGDNQPQHF.

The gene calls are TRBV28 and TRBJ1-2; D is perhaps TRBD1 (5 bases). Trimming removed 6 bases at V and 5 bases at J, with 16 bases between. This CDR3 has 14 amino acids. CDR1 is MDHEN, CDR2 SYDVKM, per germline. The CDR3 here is CASSTTHRRYGYTF. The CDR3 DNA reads TGTGCCAGCAGCACGACGCACAGGAGATATGGCTACACCTTC.

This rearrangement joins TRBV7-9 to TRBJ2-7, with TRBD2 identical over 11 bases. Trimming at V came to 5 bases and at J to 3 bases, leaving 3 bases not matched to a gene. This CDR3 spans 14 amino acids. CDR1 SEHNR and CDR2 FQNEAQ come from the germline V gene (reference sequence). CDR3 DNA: TGTGCCAGCAGCCACACTAGCGGGAGCTACGAGCAGTACTTC. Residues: CASSHTSGSYEQYF.

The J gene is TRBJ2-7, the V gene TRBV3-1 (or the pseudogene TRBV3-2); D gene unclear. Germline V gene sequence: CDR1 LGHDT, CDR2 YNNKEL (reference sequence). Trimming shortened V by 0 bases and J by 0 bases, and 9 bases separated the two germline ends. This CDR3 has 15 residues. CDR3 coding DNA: TGTGCCAGCAGCCAAGAGCCCCACTTCTCCTACGAGCAGTACTTC. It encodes CASSQEPHFSYEQYF.

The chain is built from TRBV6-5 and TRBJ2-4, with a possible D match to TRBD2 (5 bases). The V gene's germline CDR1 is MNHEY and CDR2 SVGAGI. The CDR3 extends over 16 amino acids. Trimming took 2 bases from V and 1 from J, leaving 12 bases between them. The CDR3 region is CASSYRGGMAKNIQYF. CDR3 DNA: TGTGCCAGCAGTTACCGGGGTGGGATGGCCAAAAACATTCAGTACTTC.

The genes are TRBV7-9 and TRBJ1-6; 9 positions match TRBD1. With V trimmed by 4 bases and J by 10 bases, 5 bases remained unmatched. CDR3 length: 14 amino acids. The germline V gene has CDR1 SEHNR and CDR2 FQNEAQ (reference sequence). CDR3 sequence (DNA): TGTGCCAGCAGCTCAACAGGGGGCGGATCACCCCTCCACTTT. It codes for CASSSTGGGSPLHF.

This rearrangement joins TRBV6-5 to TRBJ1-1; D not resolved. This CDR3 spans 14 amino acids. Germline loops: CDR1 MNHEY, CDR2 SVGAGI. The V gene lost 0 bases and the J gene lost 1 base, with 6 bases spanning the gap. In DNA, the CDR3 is TGTGCCAGCAGTTACTCCAGACAGAACACTGAAGCTTTCTTT. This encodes CASSYSRQNTEAFF.

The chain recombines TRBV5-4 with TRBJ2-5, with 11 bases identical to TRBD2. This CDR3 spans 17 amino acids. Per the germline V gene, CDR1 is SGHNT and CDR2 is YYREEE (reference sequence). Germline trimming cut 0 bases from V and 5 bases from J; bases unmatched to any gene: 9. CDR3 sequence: CASSLANSGRAVETQYF. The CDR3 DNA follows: TGTGCCAGCAGCTTGGCGAATAGCGGGAGGGCCGTGGAGACCCAGTACTTC. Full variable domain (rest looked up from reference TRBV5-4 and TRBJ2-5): ETGVTQSPTHLIKTRGQQVTLRCSSQSGHNTVSWYQQALGQGPQFIFQYYREEENGRGNFPPRFSGLQFPNYSSELNVNALELDDSALYLCASSLANSGRAVETQYFGPGTRLLVL.

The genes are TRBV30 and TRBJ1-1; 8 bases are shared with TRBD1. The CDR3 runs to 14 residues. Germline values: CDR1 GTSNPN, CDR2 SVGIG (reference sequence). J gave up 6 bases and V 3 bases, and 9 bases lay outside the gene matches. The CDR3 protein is CAWRKTDRAAEAFF. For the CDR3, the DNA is TGTGCCTGGAGAAAGACGGACAGGGCCGCTGAAGCTTTCTTT.

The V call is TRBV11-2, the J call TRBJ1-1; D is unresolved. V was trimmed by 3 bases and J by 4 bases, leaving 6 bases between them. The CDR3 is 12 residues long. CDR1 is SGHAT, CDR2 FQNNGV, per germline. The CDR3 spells CASSLRATEAFF. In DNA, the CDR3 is TGTGCCAGCAGCTTGCGGGCCACTGAAGCTTTCTTT. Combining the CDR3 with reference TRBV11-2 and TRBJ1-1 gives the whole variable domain EAGVAQSPRYKIIEKRQSVAFWCNPISGHATLYWYQQILGQGPKLLIQFQNNGVVDDSQLPKDRFSAERLKGVDSTLKIQPAKLEDSAVYLCASSLRATEAFFGQGTRLTVV.